This T cell receptor (beta chain) is from a study of T cell responses to AZD1222 COVID-19 vaccine. The V end lost 0 bases, the J end lost 4 bases, and 7 bases lay between the germline ends. This CDR3 is built from 13 residues. Germline lookup yields CDR1 SGHRS and CDR2 YFSETQ. Overall study findings and caveats: Females made up more of the donors, who were largely white British, and clonal diversity may have come out too low.

Worth noting for this clone: Its antigen remains unknown.

Assay used: immunoSEQ multiplex PCR; TCRdb lists only in-frame clones, some missing. The top ten hold 6.5% to 7.5% of the sample, which has 100,000 to 150,000 clones, 75% to 90% seen once. The sequencing here drew on peripheral blood, taken 28 days after the second AZD1222 dose. The sequence came from an adult who received the AZD1222 COVID-19 vaccine. The J gene is TRBJ1-2, the V gene TRBV5-1; a possible D gene is TRBD1 (5 bases). CDR3 amino acids: CASSLEGSYGYTF. CDR3 coding DNA: TGCGCCAGCAGCTTGGAGGGGTCCTATGGCTACACCTTC.